The TCR beta chain described here comes from a study of a mutant IDH1 vaccine in newly diagnosed glioma (dated by TCRdb to the early 2020s). With regard to the full study: Eight vaccinations were administered to patients in weeks 1, 3, 5, 7, 11, 15, 19 and 23, corresponding to visits V03 through V10. In the chemotherapy-containing groups, vaccination started alongside temozolomide cycles, whereas in patients who had radiotherapy alone it started 4-6 weeks after radiotherapy. Of the roughly 34 treated patients, approximately 62% were male and 37.5% were female, and the mean age was approximately 39 years. Prior to enrollment, patients had been given standard therapy consisting of radiotherapy alone, temozolomide alone, or radiochemotherapy with temozolomide, with the combination given to most patients. Peripheral blood was collected at six visits: V03 (baseline), V05, V07, V10, V12 and V13. For exploratory analyses, longitudinal TCRB deep sequencing was carried out in approximately 25 treated patients wherever samples were available.

Comment on this clone: No antigen is known for it. Nothing much larger sits one base from this clone, and base qualities are not available.

The full study reports these points: Availability determined which PBMC samples were chosen for TCRB deep sequencing. No apparent relationship was observed between pseudoprogression and alterations in the top peripheral T cell clonotypes detected by TCRB sequencing. It was noted by the authors that analyses of patient blood samples could not be reproduced owing to sample limitations. Across multiple MHC alleles, vaccine-induced immune responses were seen in around 93% of patients.

The protocol used for the library was the immunoSEQ multiplex PCR assay. Rearranged TCR beta chain sequences were amplified using the hsTCRB Kit according to the manufacturer's protocol. An Illumina MiSeq was used to sequence the TCRB libraries. In the paper's pipeline: Demultiplexing, trimming and gene mapping were performed with the kit vendor's proprietary platform. The source is immuneACCESS, and TCRdb retained only in-frame sequences with V and J called. Part of the clones is not carried over; for the studies checked, unresolved V genes explain less than half of this, and the remainder is unexplained. Clonal size and the V and J genes are those of that table, whereas D and trimming came from the DNA. The sample table records tens of thousands of clones; about nine tenths of these occur just once. The ten largest clones take up 1.3% to 1.5% of the sample. The junction shows trimming of 4 bases on V and 2 bases on J, plus 9 bases between the germline ends. The cysteine opens and the phenylalanine closes a CDR3 of 14 amino acids. Only CDR3 DNA is held: 42 bases, read in frame from base 1. In the germline V gene, CDR1 corresponds to LGHNA and CDR2 to YSLEER.

The time point label on this specimen signifies: week 23, last vaccination. A 20-mer mutant IDH1 peptide at 300 micrograms in Montanide made up each vaccine dose, which was injected subcutaneously together with topical imiquimod. Newly diagnosed WHO grade 3 or 4 IDH1-mutant astrocytomas showing loss of nuclear ATRX were present in the donors. The samples were drawn from NOA16, a multicentre, single-arm, open-label phase I trial in Germany that tested a mutant IDH1 peptide vaccine in humans for the first time. Genomic DNA for TCRB sequencing was extracted from EDTA blood using the DNeasy Blood and Tissue Kit.

The receptor was isolated from a man aged 35 to 55 with glioma. The sequences come from PBMCs, collected from a glioma patient whose treatment included an IDH1 peptide vaccine. The chain joins TRBV4-3 to TRBJ1-5, with the identity of the D gene unclear. The DNA reads TGCGCCAGCAGCCCCCGGGTTCGCAATCAGCCCCAGCATTTT. Translated, this gives CASSPRVRNQPQHF.